What follows are 32 T cell receptor beta chains derived from one specimen sequenced in a study of blood T cell repertoires in COVID-19. Some clones are missing from TCRdb's copy, which holds only in-frame ones; the method was immunoSEQ multiplex PCR. The table lists some 210,000 clones, roughly 79% of them singletons. What was sequenced was PBMCs or T cells enriched from blood (not recorded which). These receptors were collected from a woman in her fifties or sixties with acute COVID-19.

The rearrangement links TRBV28 to TRBJ2-3, with D maybe TRBD2 (5 bases). This CDR3 has 16 amino acids. CDR1 MDHEN and CDR2 SYDVKM come from the germline V gene. Trimming took 7 bases from V and 2 from J, leaving 19 bases between them. The CDR3 region is CASKGRIGVFTDTQYF. The DNA of the CDR3 is TGTGCCAGCAAGGGAAGGATCGGGGTTTTCACAGATACGCAGTATTTT.

This clone has a single count. The gene calls are TRBV14 and TRBJ2-1, with 7 bases identical to TRBD2. Germline V lookup: CDR1 SGHDN, CDR2 FVKESK. V was clipped by 4 bases and J by 1 base; unmatched bases: 4. This CDR3 has 15 amino acids. CDR3 residues: CASSLGGGSYNEQFF. CDR3 DNA sequence: TGTGCCAGCAGCCTTGGGGGAGGGTCCTACAATGAGCAGTTCTTC.

The chain employs TRBV19 and TRBJ1-1; D is unclear. V gave up 6 bases and J gave up 3 bases, with 8 bases separating them. Germline V gives CDR1 LNHDA, CDR2 SQIVND (reference sequence). This CDR3 has 12 residues. CDR3 residues: CASSPRDTEAFF. In nucleotides, the CDR3 is TGTGCCAGTAGCCCCCGGGACACTGAAGCTTTCTTT.

The chain has TRBV15 and TRBJ2-5, with TRBD2 matching over 12 bases. With V trimmed by 0 bases and J by 1 base, 6 bases remained unmatched. Germline CDR1 LNHNV, CDR2 YYDKDF (reference sequence). There are 18 residues in the CDR3. CDR3 sequence reads: CATSRDLGLAGLQETQYF. The CDR3 bases are TGTGCCACCAGCAGAGATCTTGGACTAGCGGGACTCCAAGAGACCCAGTACTTC.

This clone has a handful of counts. The gene calls are TRBV13 and TRBJ1-6; D ambiguous. CDR1 and CDR2 from the germline V gene are PRHDT and FYEKMQ (reference sequence). CDR3 size: 13 residues. Trimming took off 5 bases at V and 14 bases at J, with 16 bases between the two ends. CDR3: CASSLPSLRTLHF. In DNA, the CDR3 is TGTGCCAGCAGCCTACCGAGCCTGCGGACCCTCCACTTT.

The gene calls are TRBV6-5 and TRBJ1-1; D remains unclear. Germline V gene sequence: CDR1 MNHEY, CDR2 SVGAGI. The V end lost 4 bases, the J end lost 2 bases, and 8 bases lay between the germline ends. The CDR3 is 13 amino acids. For the CDR3, the DNA is TGTGCCAGCAGTTCCCTGCTAAACACTGAAGCTTTCTTT. It is translated as CASSSLLNTEAFF.

The chain links TRBV3-1 (or the pseudogene TRBV3-2) to TRBJ1-6; TRBD1 aligns across 8 bases. CDR3 length: 13 amino acids. The germline V gene has CDR1 LGHDT and CDR2 YNNKEL (reference sequence). The V segment lost 4 bases and the J segment 15 bases; nucleotides outside the gene matches: 8. Here the CDR3 DNA reads TGTGCCAGCAGCCGGGACGGACAGGGAGGCCTCCACTTT. It is translated as CASSRDGQGGLHF.

The rearrangement joins TRBV6-1 to TRBJ1-2; no clear D. V was cut by 0 bases and J by 1 base, with 6 bases left in between. Germline CDR1 MNHNS, CDR2 SASEGT. The CDR3 extends over 14 amino acids. The CDR3 here is CASSEAHINYGYTF. The CDR3, as DNA: TGTGCCAGCAGTGAAGCCCACATTAACTATGGCTACACCTTC.

This clone was picked up many times. The chain employs TRBV5-6 and TRBJ2-7, with TRBD1 matching 7 bases. The J segment lost 3 bases and the V segment lost 4 bases, leaving 7 bases of the junction unmatched. The germline V gene encodes CDR1 SGHDT and CDR2 YYEEEE. This CDR3 spans 14 amino acids. Here the CDR3 reads CASSVTGFVYEQYF. In nucleotides, the CDR3 is TGTGCCAGCAGCGTGACAGGGTTTGTCTACGAGCAGTACTTC.

This clone was found once. The chain employs TRBV18 and TRBJ2-5; D is perhaps TRBD2 (5 bases). This CDR3 contains 17 residues. Per germline, CDR1 KGHSH and CDR2 LQKENI. The ends were cut back, 2 bases at V and 3 bases at J, with 19 bases in the middle. As DNA, the CDR3 is TGTGCCAGCTCACCAGCTTTGACCAGCGGACCCAAAGAGACCCAGTACTTC. It is translated as CASSPALTSGPKETQYF.

The CDR3 is CASSLSHDRGSYEQYF. The DNA for the CDR3 is TGCGCCAGCAGCTTGTCCCATGACAGGGGATCCTACGAGCAGTACTTC. The V and J genes are TRBV5-1 and TRBJ2-7, with 8 bases identical to TRBD1. Looked up from germline, CDR1 is SGHRS and CDR2 is YFSETQ. V trimming: 1 base; J trimming: 1 base; junction bases outside the gene matches: 7. The CDR3 runs 16 residues.

V usage is TRBV7-2 and J usage is TRBJ2-7, with a possible D match to TRBD2 (6 bases). Per the germline V gene, CDR1 is SGHTA and CDR2 is FQGNSA. V was trimmed by 6 bases and J by 2 bases, leaving 17 bases between them. This CDR3 region has 15 residues. CDR3 region: CASRRTWRGPYEQYF. The CDR3 nucleotides read TGTGCCAGCAGACGTACCTGGCGGGGCCCCTACGAGCAGTACTTC.

This chain connects TRBV4-3 to TRBJ2-6, with a possible D match to TRBD1 (6 bases). The CDR3 runs 17 residues. Germline CDR1 and CDR2: LGHNA and YSLEER. The V end lost 4 bases, the J end lost 2 bases, and 15 bases lay between the germline ends. CDR3 in amino acids: CASSPLGAGPGANVLTF. The DNA of the CDR3 is TGCGCCAGCAGCCCGCTGGGGGCAGGGCCTGGGGCCAACGTCCTGACTTTC.

The chain has TRBV6-5 and TRBJ1-5; the D is unclear. Germline V gene data show CDR1 as MNHEY and CDR2 as SVGAGI. V shed 7 bases and J shed 6 bases, with 19 bases lying between them. The CDR3 runs to 15 residues. This chain's CDR3 is CASTRIGEAGQPQHF. The CDR3 DNA sequence: TGTGCCAGCACCAGAATCGGTGAGGCGGGTCAGCCCCAGCATTTT.

Note on this clone: Additional DNA sequences in this sample encode the identical CDR3. The chain employs TRBV2 and TRBJ1-3; D uncertain. V lost 4 bases to trimming and J lost 0 bases, with 7 bases between them. The CDR3 has 14 amino acids. CDR1 is SNHLY, CDR2 FYNNEI, per germline. CDR3 DNA sequence: TGTGCCAGCAGTGCAGGAACCTCTGGAAACACCATATATTTT. This encodes CASSAGTSGNTIYF.

The chain carries TRBV30 and TRBJ2-1; TRBD2 matches at 12 bases. Losses at the gene ends were 0 bases for V and 4 bases for J; bases not matched to a gene: 1. Germline V gives CDR1 GTSNPN, CDR2 SVGIG (reference sequence). The CDR3 length is 15 residues. CDR3 nucleotides: TGTGCCTGGAGTGTACTAGCGGGGGGATACAATGAGCAGTTCTTC. This codes for CAWSVLAGGYNEQFF. Full variable domain (missing parts from reference TRBV30 and TRBJ2-1): SQTIHQWPATLVQPVGSPLSLECTVEGTSNPNLYWYRQAAGRGLQLLFYSVGIGQISSEVPQNLSASRPQDRQFILSSKKLLLSDSGFYLCAWSVLAGGYNEQFFGPGTRLTVL.

As concerns this clone: This sample includes further DNA sequences coding for the same CDR3. The gene calls are TRBV12-3 or TRBV12-4 and TRBJ2-7; D may be TRBD2 (6 bases). V was cut by 4 bases and J by 7 bases, with 8 bases left in between. There are 11 residues in the CDR3. CDR3 protein: CASSSRGEQYF. The CDR3, as DNA: TGTGCCAGCAGTTCCCGGGGGGAGCAGTACTTC.

The chain joins TRBV6-6 to TRBJ1-2; D may be TRBD1 (5 bases). Germline V lookup: CDR1 MNHNY, CDR2 SVGAGI (reference sequence). V shed 6 bases and J shed 5 bases, with 13 bases lying between them. This CDR3 has 13 amino acids. CDR3 region: CASRPRDMYGYTF. CDR3 in DNA: TGTGCCAGCAGGCCCAGGGATATGTATGGCTACACCTTC.

The V gene is TRBV18, the J gene TRBJ1-3, with D hard to call. V was cut by 2 bases and J by 0 bases, with 14 bases left in between. The germline V gene encodes CDR1 KGHSH and CDR2 LQKENI. The CDR3 totals 17 residues. The CDR3 region is CASSPLTTSSSGNTIYF. DNA for the CDR3: TGTGCCAGCTCACCATTAACGACATCGAGCTCTGGAAACACCATATATTTT.

The V and J genes are TRBV7-2 and TRBJ2-1; 12 bases line up with TRBD2. This CDR3 is built from 15 residues. J gave up 3 bases and V 6 bases, and 3 bases lay outside the gene matches. The germline V gene has CDR1 SGHTA and CDR2 FQGNSA. The CDR3 bases are TGTGCCAGCAGTACACTAGCGGGGGGCTACAATGAGCAGTTCTTC. It specifies CASSTLAGGYNEQFF.

The V call is TRBV3-1 (or the pseudogene TRBV3-2), the J call TRBJ1-1; D not certain. CDR3 size: 14 residues. Trimming stripped 2 bases from V and 4 bases from J, with 11 bases between. Per the germline V gene, CDR1 is LGHDT and CDR2 is YNNKEL (reference sequence). Here the CDR3 reads CASSQRPAATEAFF. The CDR3, as DNA: TGTGCCAGCAGCCAACGTCCGGCGGCCACTGAAGCTTTCTTT.

The chain employs TRBV28 and TRBJ1-2; TRBD1 matches at 12 bases. Germline V gives CDR1 MDHEN, CDR2 SYDVKM. The CDR3 is 16 residues long. V shed 5 bases and J 8 bases; nucleotides not matched to a gene: 12. CDR3 in DNA: TGTGCCAGCAGTATCGCCGGGACAGGGGGCCTACGAGGCTACACCTTC. Translating gives CASSIAGTGGLRGYTF.

V gene TRBV29-1 combines with J gene TRBJ1-1, with 11 positions matching TRBD1. CDR1 and CDR2 (germline): SQVTM, ANQGSEA. The CDR3 is 14 residues long. With 6 bases clipped from V and 10 bases from J, the junction kept 13 bases outside the gene matches. The CDR3 region has the DNA TGCAGCGTGGCTGAGGGACAGGGGGGCCTTCGAGCTTTCTTT. This translates into CSVAEGQGGLRAFF.

CDR3 region: CASSPQGFQETQYF. The CDR3 nucleotides are TGTGCCAGCAGCCCCCAGGGTTTCCAAGAGACCCAGTACTTC. The chain has TRBV28 and TRBJ2-5; TRBD1 might be the D (5 bases). This CDR3 has 14 amino acids. Between the trimmed V and J ends, which lost 6 bases and 1 base, there was a span of 12 bases. The V gene's germline CDR1 is MDHEN and CDR2 SYDVKM. Full variable domain (outside the CDR3, taken from reference TRBV28 and TRBJ2-5): DVKVTQSSRYLVKRTGEKVFLECVQDMDHENMFWYRQDPGLGLRLIYFSYDVKMKEKGDIPEGYSVSREKKERFSLILESASTNQTSMYLCASSPQGFQETQYFGPGTRLLVL.

The chain links TRBV4-3 to TRBJ2-7; tentatively, D is TRBD2 (5 bases). The ends were cut back, 5 bases at V and 0 bases at J, with 20 bases in the middle. The CDR3 is 17 residues long. CDR1 is LGHNA, CDR2 YSLEER, per germline. The CDR3 DNA reads TGCGCCAGCAGCTCCCAAGCCAGCCGAGGGATCTCCTACGAGCAGTACTTC. Encoded protein: CASSSQASRGISYEQYF.

This clone showed up just once. This chain joins TRBV24-1 and TRBJ2-7, with 10 bases fitting TRBD1. Germline CDR1 reads KGHDR; CDR2 reads SFDVKD. The CDR3 extends over 15 amino acids. With 5 bases clipped from V and 3 bases from J, the junction kept 6 bases outside the gene matches. The CDR3 reads CATSASGTGDYEQYF. The CDR3 DNA reads as TGTGCCACCAGTGCCTCCGGGACAGGGGACTACGAGCAGTACTTC.

The J gene is TRBJ2-3, the V gene TRBV5-6, with D possibly matching TRBD2 (6 bases). V dropped 2 bases and J dropped 4 bases, with 14 bases sitting between them. The CDR3 runs 15 residues. The V gene's germline CDR1 is SGHDT and CDR2 YYEEEE. The CDR3 is CASSFAGIGSDTQYF. CDR3 bases: TGTGCCAGCAGCTTTGCGGGAATTGGCTCAGATACGCAGTATTTT.

The gene calls are TRBV5-1 and TRBJ1-3, with 7 bases aligning to TRBD1. J was trimmed by 0 bases and V by 0 bases; bases with no gene match: 3. The CDR3 loop spans 16 amino acids. CDR1 and CDR2 (germline): SGHRS, YFSETQ. CDR3 region: CASSLAGTASGNTIYF. In DNA form, the CDR3 reads TGCGCCAGCAGCTTGGCGGGGACAGCCTCTGGAAACACCATATATTTT.

This clone was detected once. V is TRBV25-1 and J is TRBJ2-7; TRBD1 matches at 9 bases. The length of the CDR3 is 16 residues. Unmatched junction bases numbered 9, after V lost 5 bases and J lost 1 base. CDR1 MGHDK and CDR2 SYGVNS come from the germline V gene. CDR3 coding DNA: TGTGCCAGCAGTACATACGGACAGGGGCGATCCTACGAGCAGTACTTC. Translating it yields CASSTYGQGRSYEQYF.

The chain couples TRBV2 to TRBJ2-2; 11 nucleotides agree with TRBD1. The germline CDR1 and CDR2 sequences are SNHLY and FYNNEI. The CDR3 covers 14 residues. The ends lost 9 bases at V and 7 bases at J; junction bases unmatched: 7. CDR3 DNA: TGTGCCAGTATGGACAGGGGGCAGGGCGGGGAGCTGTTTTTT. Translating gives CASMDRGQGGELFF.

In this sample, this clone turned up once. The chain employs TRBV3-1 (or the pseudogene TRBV3-2) and TRBJ2-7, with a weak D call TRBD1 (5 bases). This CDR3 comprises 16 residues. Trimming shortened V by 0 bases and J by 3 bases, and 15 bases separated the two germline ends. The V gene's germline CDR1 is LGHDT and CDR2 YNNKEL (reference sequence). The CDR3 loop is CASSQDPTGLVYEQYF. The DNA of the CDR3 is TGTGCCAGCAGCCAAGATCCTACAGGCCTCGTCTACGAGCAGTACTTC.

This clone was detected only once. The CDR3 region has the DNA TGTGCCAGCTCACCACCGTTGGGGACTAGCGGGACCGAGACCCAGTACTTC. Translating it yields CASSPPLGTSGTETQYF. The rearrangement links TRBV18 to TRBJ2-5, with TRBD2 matching 13 bases. CDR3 length equals 17 residues. Germline V gene sequence: CDR1 KGHSH, CDR2 LQKENI. The trim removed 0 bases at V and 5 bases at J, leaving 6 bases unmatched.